Sequencing of this T cell receptor beta chain was carried out in a study of T cells after yellow fever vaccination. As for the study in general: SMART-Seq v4 Ultra Low Input prepared libraries from low-cell fractions.

This clonotype appeared a few times. The antigen is not known. TCRdb reanalysed the 5' RACE reads using MiXCR and keeps one entry per CDR3 protein. Among approximately 580,000 distinct CDR3 sequences, roughly 17% were seen once, and the ten largest hold around a sixth. Germline V gives CDR1 SQVTM, CDR2 ANQGSEA. The CDR3 has 13 amino acids. V shed 7 bases and J shed 8 bases, with 17 bases lying between them. Overall study results and limits: From the bulk population, abundant clonotypes could contaminate and appear within FACS-sorted repertoires.

The sequence derives from a man aged 18-30 years who received the YFV17D yellow fever vaccine. The source was PBMCs, collected 5 days after the first yellow fever vaccination. The rearrangement links TRBV29-1 to TRBJ1-4; a weak D match, TRBD1 (6 bases). The CDR3 spells CSAKDSGGEKLFF. In nucleotides, the CDR3 is TGCAGCGCTAAGGACAGTGGGGGAGAAAAACTGTTTTTT.